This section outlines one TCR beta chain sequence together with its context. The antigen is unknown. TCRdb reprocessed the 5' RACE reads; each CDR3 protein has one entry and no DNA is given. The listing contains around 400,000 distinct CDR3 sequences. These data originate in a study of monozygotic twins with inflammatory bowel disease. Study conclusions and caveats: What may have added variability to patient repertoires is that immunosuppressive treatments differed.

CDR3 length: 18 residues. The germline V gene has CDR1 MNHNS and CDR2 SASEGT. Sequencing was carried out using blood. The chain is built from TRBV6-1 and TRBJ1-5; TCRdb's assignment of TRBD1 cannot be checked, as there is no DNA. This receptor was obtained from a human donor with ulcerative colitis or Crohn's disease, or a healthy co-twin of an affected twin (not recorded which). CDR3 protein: CASSEGFLVGQGYQPQHF.